The next 22 T cell receptor beta chains were all read from a single sample in a study of blood T cell repertoires in COVID-19. Profiled with immunoSEQ multiplex PCR; TCRdb holds only in-frame clones, not every one. The data hold 100,000 to 150,000 clones, with approximately 82% observed a single time. Material: peripheral blood. Every receptor here comes from a woman in her forties or fifties with acute or convalescent COVID-19.

The chain couples TRBV30 to TRBJ1-2; a weak D match, TRBD1 (5 bases). CDR1 is GTSNPN and CDR2 is SVGIG in the germline V gene (reference sequence). The germline V and J ends were trimmed by 5 bases and 7 bases, with 14 bases remaining between them. CDR3 length: 12 amino acids. CDR3 in amino acids: CAWGAGIGGYTF. The CDR3 bases are TGTGCCTGGGGGGCAGGGATCGGTGGCTACACCTTC.

This chain joins TRBV4-1 and TRBJ1-3; D is undetermined. This CDR3 spans 16 amino acids. Germline V lookup: CDR1 MGHRA, CDR2 YSYEKL. Deletions cut 1 base from V and 0 bases from J, with 10 bases between. DNA for the CDR3: TGCGCCAGCAGCCAAGTTTCAGCGAACTCTGGAAACACCATATATTTT. Translating gives CASSQVSANSGNTIYF.

The V gene is TRBV12-3 or TRBV12-4, the J gene TRBJ1-1; D is unresolved. Trimming removed 9 bases at V and 4 bases at J, with 15 bases between. The CDR3 extends over 13 amino acids. CDR3 sequence reads: CASYRGIGTEAFF. The CDR3, as DNA: TGTGCCAGTTATCGAGGTATCGGCACTGAAGCTTTCTTT.

The chain joins TRBV5-1 to TRBJ1-2, with D possibly matching TRBD1 (6 bases). V was cut by 4 bases and J by 8 bases, with 21 bases left in between. CDR3 size: 15 residues. Germline V gives CDR1 SGHRS, CDR2 YFSETQ. Here the CDR3 reads CASSPAGGRSGGYTF. The CDR3, as DNA: TGCGCCAGCAGCCCGGCGGGGGGGCGATCTGGAGGCTACACCTTC.

The chain has TRBV27 and TRBJ1-2; TRBD1 matches 11 bases. CDR1 and CDR2 (germline): MNHEY, SMNVEV (reference sequence). The V segment lost 2 bases and the J segment 8 bases; nucleotides outside the gene matches: 4. CDR3 length: 14 residues. Here the CDR3 DNA reads TGTGCCAGCAGTTTAAGGGGACAGGGGGGAGGCTACACCTTC. Residues: CASSLRGQGGGYTF.

The chain carries TRBV6-6 and TRBJ2-1, with 11 bases identical to TRBD2. The CDR3 runs to 19 residues. Germline CDR1 and CDR2: MNHNY and SVGAGI (reference sequence). J gave up 0 bases and V 6 bases, and 13 bases lay outside the gene matches. The CDR3 region is CASSRSTSGVSSSYNEQFF. In DNA, the CDR3 is TGTGCCAGCAGCCGATCGACTAGCGGGGTTTCAAGCTCCTACAATGAGCAGTTCTTC.

The chain carries TRBV13 and TRBJ2-7; 9 bases align to TRBD2. The CDR3 consists of 16 residues. Germline V gene sequence: CDR1 PRHDT, CDR2 FYEKMQ (reference sequence). Trimming took 0 bases from V and 4 from J; bases not matched to a gene: 7. The CDR3, as DNA: TGTGCCAGCAGCTTAGGCGGTAGCGGGAGCTATTACGAGCAGTACTTC. This encodes CASSLGGSGSYYEQYF.

This sequence joins TRBV6-6 and TRBJ2-1; the match to TRBD2 covers 8 bases. The CDR3 has 15 amino acids. V lost 5 bases, J lost 10 bases, and 13 bases stayed unmatched. CDR1 MNHNY and CDR2 SVGAGI come from the germline V gene (reference sequence). CDR3 protein: CASSTSGSSSKEQFF. The CDR3 DNA follows: TGTGCCAGCAGTACCAGCGGGAGCTCTTCGAAAGAGCAGTTCTTC.

The chain couples TRBV11-3 to TRBJ2-7; tentatively, D is TRBD1 (5 bases). CDR3 length: 13 residues. Between the trimmed V and J ends, which lost 3 bases and 6 bases, there was a span of 12 bases. The germline V gene encodes CDR1 SGHNT and CDR2 YENEEA. CDR3 residues: CASSFDRTGEQYF. The CDR3 nucleotides are TGTGCCAGCAGCTTTGACAGAACGGGCGAGCAGTACTTC.

The V and J genes are TRBV10-2 and TRBJ2-1; D might be TRBD2 (5 bases). The CDR3 runs 16 residues. V lost 2 bases and J lost 7, with 18 bases in between. Germline values: CDR1 WSHSY, CDR2 SAAADI. The CDR3 bases are TGCGCCAGCAGTGAGCCCCCTACACTAGTGGGTAATGAGCAGTTCTTC. Encoded protein: CASSEPPTLVGNEQFF.

This clone was found a few times. This chain joins TRBV10-1 and TRBJ2-2, with D perhaps TRBD2 (5 bases). CDR3 size: 14 residues. Deletions cut 7 bases from V and 4 bases from J, with 13 bases between. CDR1 is WNHNN, CDR2 SYGVQD, per germline (reference sequence). Here the CDR3 reads CASNPSRGTGELFF. The CDR3 DNA reads TGCGCCAGCAATCCATCACGGGGCACCGGGGAGCTGTTTTTT.

The chain links TRBV7-2 to TRBJ2-1; D is unresolved. The CDR3 is 15 amino acids. The germline V gene has CDR1 SGHTA and CDR2 FQGNSA. V lost 0 bases and J lost 5, with 11 bases in between. The CDR3 loop is CASSLALGDHNEQFF. The CDR3 DNA reads as TGTGCCAGCAGCTTAGCGCTCGGTGATCACAATGAGCAGTTCTTC.

The V call is TRBV19, the J call TRBJ2-1; 7 bases agree with TRBD2. The CDR3 has 14 residues. Germline CDR1 LNHDA, CDR2 SQIVND (reference sequence). V lost 5 bases, J lost 2 bases, and 3 bases stayed unmatched. This CDR3 is CASSRAGTYNEQFF. The CDR3 DNA reads as TGTGCCAGTAGTCGAGCGGGGACCTACAATGAGCAGTTCTTC.

The V call is TRBV18, the J call TRBJ1-2; D is unresolved. Between the trimmed V and J ends, which lost 0 bases and 8 bases, there was a span of 16 bases. Per the germline V gene, CDR1 is KGHSH and CDR2 is LQKENI. The CDR3 length is 15 residues. The CDR3 region is CASSPPDRGSEGYTF. CDR3 nucleotide sequence: TGTGCCAGCTCACCACCGGATAGAGGGTCGGAAGGCTACACCTTC.

The chain has TRBV18 and TRBJ1-5, with D unclear. The germline gives CDR1 KGHSH, CDR2 LQKENI. Trimming cost V 0 bases and J 7 bases, with 4 bases left between them. The CDR3 has 12 amino acids. This CDR3 reads CASSPPGQPQHF. CDR3 nucleotide sequence: TGTGCCAGCTCACCACCGGGCCAGCCCCAGCATTTT.

This clone occurred once. The chain couples TRBV14 to TRBJ2-7; 13 bases are shared with TRBD2. The germline gives CDR1 SGHDN, CDR2 FVKESK. The junction had 5 bases not matched to a gene; V was cut back by 5 bases and J by 4 bases. CDR3 length: 15 residues. CDR3 in DNA: TGTGCCAGCAGCTTCCGGACTAGCGGGAGTTACGAGCAGTACTTC. It translates to CASSFRTSGSYEQYF.

This chain links TRBV19 with TRBJ2-7; tentative D call: TRBD2 (5 bases). CDR1 is LNHDA and CDR2 is SQIVND in the germline V gene (reference sequence). Deletions cut 5 bases from V and 4 bases from J, with 12 bases between. The CDR3 extends over 13 amino acids. For the CDR3, the DNA is TGTGCCAGTAGTCTAAGACCGGGGTACGAGCAGTACTTC. Protein product: CASSLRPGYEQYF.

The CDR3 sequence is CASSPPNREETQYF. DNA for the CDR3: TGTGCCAGCTCACCACCGAACAGAGAAGAGACCCAGTACTTC. The rearrangement joins TRBV18 to TRBJ2-5, with no clear D. Germline V lookup: CDR1 KGHSH, CDR2 LQKENI. This CDR3 is 14 amino acids long. V dropped 0 bases and J dropped 3 bases, with 8 bases sitting between them.

This clone was seen only once. The chain uses TRBV4-2 and TRBJ2-3; 11 bases match TRBD2. Germline values: CDR1 LGHNA, CDR2 YNFKEQ. After removal of 1 base from V and 3 bases from J, the junction contained 9 bases not matched to a gene. The CDR3 contains 18 residues. This CDR3 is CASSQALAGGAETDTQYF. As DNA, the CDR3 is TGTGCCAGCAGCCAAGCCCTAGCGGGAGGTGCTGAGACAGATACGCAGTATTTT.

The chain couples TRBV2 to TRBJ1-1; a weak D match, TRBD1 (5 bases). V was cut by 2 bases and J by 6 bases, with 13 bases left in between. This CDR3 has 14 residues. In germline, CDR1 is SNHLY, CDR2 FYNNEI. The CDR3 DNA reads TGTGCCAGCAGTGAAATCGGGGGGATTGCTGAAGCTTTCTTT. Encoded protein: CASSEIGGIAEAFF.

This chain links TRBV7-9 with TRBJ2-4; TRBD2 matches at 10 bases. CDR3 length: 17 amino acids. Germline-derived CDR1 and CDR2 are SEHNR and FQNEAQ (reference sequence). The ends lost 5 bases at V and 9 bases at J; junction bases unmatched: 16. CDR3 protein: CASSPAGVAGGLVIQYF. The CDR3, as DNA: TGTGCCAGCAGCCCGGCGGGGGTAGCGGGGGGATTAGTCATTCAGTACTTC.

The genes are TRBV5-4 and TRBJ2-1; D gene uncertain. CDR1 is SGHNT and CDR2 is YYREEE in the germline V gene (reference sequence). CDR3 size: 11 residues. Trimming took off 2 bases at V and 5 bases at J, with 2 bases between the two ends. The CDR3 sequence: CASSFNNEQFF. The DNA for the CDR3 is TGTGCCAGCAGCTTCAACAATGAGCAGTTCTTC.